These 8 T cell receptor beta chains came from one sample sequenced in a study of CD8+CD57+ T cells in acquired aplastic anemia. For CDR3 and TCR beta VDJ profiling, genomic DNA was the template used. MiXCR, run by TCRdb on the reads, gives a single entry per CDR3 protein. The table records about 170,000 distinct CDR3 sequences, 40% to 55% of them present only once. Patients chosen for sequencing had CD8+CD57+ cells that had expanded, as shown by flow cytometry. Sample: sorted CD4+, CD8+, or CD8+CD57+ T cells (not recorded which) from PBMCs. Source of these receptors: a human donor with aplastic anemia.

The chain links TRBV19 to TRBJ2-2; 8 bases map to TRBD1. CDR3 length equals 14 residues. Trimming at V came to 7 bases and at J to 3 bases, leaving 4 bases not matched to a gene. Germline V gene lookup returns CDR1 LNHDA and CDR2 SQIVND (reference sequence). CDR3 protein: CASIQQGDTGELFF. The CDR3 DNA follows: TGTGCCAGTATACAACAGGGGGACACCGGGGAGCTGTTTTTT.

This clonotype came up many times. CDR3 sequence reads: CSASSRFQETQYF. CDR3 bases: TGCAGTGCTAGTAGCCGCTTTCAAGAGACCCAGTACTTC. The chain links TRBV20-1 to TRBJ2-5, with unresolved D. The germline CDR1 and CDR2 sequences are DFQATT and SNEGSKA (reference sequence). Trimming took off 3 bases at V and 2 bases at J, with 10 bases between the two ends. The CDR3 extends over 13 amino acids.

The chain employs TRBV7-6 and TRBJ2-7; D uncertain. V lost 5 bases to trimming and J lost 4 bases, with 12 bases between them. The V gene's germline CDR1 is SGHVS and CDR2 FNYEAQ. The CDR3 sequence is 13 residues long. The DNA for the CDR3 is TGTGCCAGCAGCCTCGAGGAGCATTACGAGCAGTACTTC. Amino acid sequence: CASSLEEHYEQYF.

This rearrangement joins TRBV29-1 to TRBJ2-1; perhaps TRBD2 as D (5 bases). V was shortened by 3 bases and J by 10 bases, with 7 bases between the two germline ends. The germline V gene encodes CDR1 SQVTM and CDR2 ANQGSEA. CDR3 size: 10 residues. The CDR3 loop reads CSVDTGEQFF. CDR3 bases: TGCAGCGTTGATACGGGGGAGCAGTTCTTC.

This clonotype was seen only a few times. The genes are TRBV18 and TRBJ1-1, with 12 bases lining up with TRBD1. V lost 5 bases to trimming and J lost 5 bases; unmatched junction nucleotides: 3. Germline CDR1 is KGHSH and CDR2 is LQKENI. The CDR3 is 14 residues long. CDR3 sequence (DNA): TGTGCCAGCTCAGGGGACAGGGGGCTTACTGAAGCTTTCTTT. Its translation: CASSGDRGLTEAFF. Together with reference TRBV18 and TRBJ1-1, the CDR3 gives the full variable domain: NAGVMQNPRHLVRRRGQEARLRCSPMKGHSHVYWYRQLPEEGLKFMVYLQKENIIDESGMPKERFSAEFPKEGPSILRIQQVVRGDSAAYFCASSGDRGLTEAFFGQGTRLTVV.

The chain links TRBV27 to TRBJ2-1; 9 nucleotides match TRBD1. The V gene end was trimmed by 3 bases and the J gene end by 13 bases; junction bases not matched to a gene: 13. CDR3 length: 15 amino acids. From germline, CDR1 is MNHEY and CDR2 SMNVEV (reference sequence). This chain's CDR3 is CASSFPRPGTGKQFF. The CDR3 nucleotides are TGTGCCAGCAGTTTTCCACGTCCCGGGACAGGGAAACAGTTCTTC.

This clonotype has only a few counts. This CDR3 is CATSDTTGTQYF. The DNA for the CDR3 is TGTGCCACCAGTGATACAACAGGGACCCAGTACTTC. The chain uses TRBV24-1 and TRBJ2-5; weak D call: TRBD1 (5 bases). Germline assignment: CDR1 KGHDR and CDR2 SFDVKD. Trimming left V 3 bases short and J 7 bases short, with 8 bases between. The CDR3 length is 12 residues.

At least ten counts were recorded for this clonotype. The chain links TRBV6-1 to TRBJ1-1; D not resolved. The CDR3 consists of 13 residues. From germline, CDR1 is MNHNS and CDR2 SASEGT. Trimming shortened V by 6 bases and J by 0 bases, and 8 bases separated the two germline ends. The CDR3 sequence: CASRVNMNTEAFF. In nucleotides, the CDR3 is TGTGCCAGCAGAGTCAACATGAACACTGAAGCTTTCTTT.